The next 13 T cell receptor beta chains were all read from a single sample in a study of CD8+ T cells in alopecia areata. Treatment in this sample: oral pan-JAK inhibitor, 5-10 mg twice daily. The sequencing template was cDNA reverse transcribed from extracted RNA. Repertoires were generated with immunoSEQ multiplex PCR, while TCRdb's copy carries only in-frame clones and drops some. The table has about 180,000 clones, roughly 53% seen once. Sample: CD8+ T cells sorted from blood, taken at week 24, from a patient treated with tofacitinib. The receptors here all came from a human donor with alopecia areata.

V and J are TRBV4-3 and TRBJ1-2, with unresolved D. Trimming took 0 bases from V and 5 from J, leaving 16 bases between them. The germline gives CDR1 LGHNA, CDR2 YSLEER. The CDR3 covers 16 residues. CDR3 nucleotide sequence: TGCGCCAGCAGCCAAGATCTCTACGGAGGCTCTTATGGCTACACCTTC. Its protein product is CASSQDLYGGSYGYTF.

V usage is TRBV27 and J usage is TRBJ2-3; the match to TRBD2 covers 13 bases. V was clipped by 6 bases and J by 1 base; unmatched bases: 16. The length of the CDR3 is 20 residues. Germline loops: CDR1 MNHEY, CDR2 SMNVEV (reference sequence). This CDR3 is CASSFSGGLAGMGGTDTQYF. CDR3 DNA: TGTGCCAGCAGCTTCTCTGGGGGACTAGCGGGGATGGGAGGCACAGATACGCAGTATTTT.

The J gene is TRBJ1-1, the V gene TRBV30, with 7 bases identical to TRBD1. V lost 5 bases, J lost 4 bases, and 7 bases stayed unmatched. The V gene's germline CDR1 is GTSNPN and CDR2 SVGIG (reference sequence). The CDR3 covers 13 residues. CDR3 coding DNA: TGTGCCTGGCGGTCAGGGGGGGGCACTGAAGCTTTCTTT. Translated: CAWRSGGGTEAFF.

CDR3 in DNA: TGTGCCAGCAGTACTTATGGGAGGCAACAGGAGCAGCAGTACTTC. It is translated as CASSTYGRQQEQQYF. The V and J genes are TRBV9 and TRBJ2-7; D perhaps matches TRBD2 (6 bases). The CDR3 length is 15 residues. Deletions cut 5 bases from V and 8 bases from J, with 23 bases between. Per germline, CDR1 SGDLS and CDR2 YYNGEE.

The rearrangement links TRBV5-6 to TRBJ2-1, with TRBD1 matching 8 bases. This CDR3 comprises 15 residues. V gave up 4 bases and J gave up 7 bases; unmatched junction bases: 10. CDR1 and CDR2 (germline): SGHDT, YYEEEE. CDR3 DNA: TGTGCCAGCAGCGACGGACAGGGAAGTTGGAATGAGCAGTTCTTC. Its translation: CASSDGQGSWNEQFF.

The CDR3 protein is CASSYDGRELFF. CDR3 DNA: TGTGCCAGCAGTTACGACGGCCGGGAGCTGTTTTTT. The chain couples TRBV7-9 to TRBJ2-2; D gene uncertain. Germline CDR1 is SEHNR and CDR2 is FQNEAQ (reference sequence). There are 12 residues in the CDR3. V gave up 6 bases and J gave up 9 bases, with 11 bases separating them.

This chain joins TRBV9 and TRBJ2-7; D gene uncertain. The germline CDR1 and CDR2 sequences are SGDLS and YYNGEE. Trimming took off 0 bases at V and 5 bases at J, with 12 bases between the two ends. The CDR3 totals 14 residues. This CDR3 is CASSVDSSDHEQYF. Here the CDR3 DNA reads TGTGCCAGCAGCGTAGACTCAAGTGATCACGAGCAGTACTTC.

In this sample, this clone turned up a few times. The chain couples TRBV4-3 to TRBJ1-2, with TRBD1 identical over 8 bases. Germline V gene lookup returns CDR1 LGHNA and CDR2 YSLEER. J was trimmed by 6 bases and V by 1 base; bases with no gene match: 4. This CDR3 region has 14 residues. The CDR3 is CASSQAGQGDGYTF. The CDR3 DNA reads as TGCGCCAGCAGCCAAGCTGGACAGGGTGATGGCTACACCTTC.

The J gene is TRBJ2-7, the V gene TRBV4-3; D might be TRBD1 or TRBD2, each matching 5 bases. The ends were cut back, 0 bases at V and 0 bases at J, with 12 bases in the middle. CDR1 and CDR2 (germline): LGHNA, YSLEER. CDR3 length: 16 amino acids. CDR3 loop: CASSQDLPGSSYEQYF. In nucleotides, the CDR3 is TGCGCCAGCAGCCAAGATTTACCAGGGAGCTCCTACGAGCAGTACTTC.

The chain recombines TRBV30 with TRBJ1-4; 9 bases align to TRBD1. V shed 1 base, J shed 7 bases, and the junction held 4 bases outside the gene matches. Germline V gene data show CDR1 as GTSNPN and CDR2 as SVGIG (reference sequence). This CDR3 region has 14 residues. This CDR3 is CAWSATGGSEKLFF. CDR3 sequence (DNA): TGTGCCTGGAGTGCGACAGGGGGGAGTGAAAAACTGTTTTTT.

The chain joins TRBV27 to TRBJ2-1; D possibly uses TRBD1 or TRBD2 (6 bases each). CDR3 size: 17 residues. Germline-derived CDR1 and CDR2 are MNHEY and SMNVEV (reference sequence). V was shortened by 2 bases and J by 4 bases, with 18 bases between the two germline ends. CDR3 coding DNA: TGTGCCAGCAGTTTACTAGAGGGGGGCGCAGCATACAATGAGCAGTTCTTC. Its protein product is CASSLLEGGAAYNEQFF.

The chain couples TRBV30 to TRBJ2-2; D possibly corresponds to TRBD2 (5 bases). CDR1 and CDR2 from the germline V gene are GTSNPN and SVGIG (reference sequence). The V end lost 7 bases, the J end lost 0 bases, and 12 bases lay between the germline ends. This CDR3 contains 14 residues. The CDR3 nucleotides read TGTGCCTCCGGGGTCCCGACGAACACCGGGGAGCTGTTTTTT. It translates to CASGVPTNTGELFF.

This chain links TRBV25-1 with TRBJ1-2, with D maybe TRBD1 (6 bases). The CDR3 covers 12 residues. With 1 base removed from V and 8 bases from J, the gap between germline ends came to 8 bases. Per the germline V gene, CDR1 is MGHDK and CDR2 is SYGVNS. In nucleotides, the CDR3 is TGTGCCAGCAGTGAATCAGGGGACGGCTACACCTTC. Protein: CASSESGDGYTF.